This T cell receptor (beta chain) is from a study of blood T cell repertoires in COVID-19. The CDR3 spans 14 residues. Germline V lookup: CDR1 MDHEN, CDR2 SYDVKM. Trimming shortened V by 2 bases and J by 4 bases, and 11 bases separated the two germline ends. The repertoire was sequenced with immunoSEQ multiplex PCR; TCRdb's copy has only in-frame clones and lacks some. The table records just over 350,000 clones, roughly 84% of them present only once. The rearrangement joins TRBV28 to TRBJ1-2; D ambiguous. The specimen was PBMCs or T cells enriched from blood (not recorded which). The receptor comes from a woman younger than 45 who had recovered from COVID-19. For the CDR3, the DNA is TGTGCCAGCAGTTTAGAATGGCACCTCTATGGCTACACCTTC. This gives the protein CASSLEWHLYGYTF.